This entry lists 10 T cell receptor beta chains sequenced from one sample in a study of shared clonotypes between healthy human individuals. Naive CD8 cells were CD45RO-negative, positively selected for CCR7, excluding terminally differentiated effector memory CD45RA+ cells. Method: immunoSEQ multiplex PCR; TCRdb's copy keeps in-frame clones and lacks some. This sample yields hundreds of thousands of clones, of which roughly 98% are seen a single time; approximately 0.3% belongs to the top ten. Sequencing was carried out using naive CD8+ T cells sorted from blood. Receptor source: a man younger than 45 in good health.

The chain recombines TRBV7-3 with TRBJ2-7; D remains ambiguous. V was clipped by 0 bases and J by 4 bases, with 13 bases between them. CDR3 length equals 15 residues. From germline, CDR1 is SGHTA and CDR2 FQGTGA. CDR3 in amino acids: CASSLTFAPRYEQYF. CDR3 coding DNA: TGTGCCAGCAGCTTAACGTTTGCCCCCCGATACGAGCAGTACTTC. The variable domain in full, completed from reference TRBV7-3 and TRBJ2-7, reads GAGVSQTPSNKVTEKGKYVELRCDPISGHTALYWYRQSLGQGPEFLIYFQGTGAADDSGLPNDRFFAVRPEGSVSTLKIQRTERGDSAVYLCASSLTFAPRYEQYFGPGTRLTVT.

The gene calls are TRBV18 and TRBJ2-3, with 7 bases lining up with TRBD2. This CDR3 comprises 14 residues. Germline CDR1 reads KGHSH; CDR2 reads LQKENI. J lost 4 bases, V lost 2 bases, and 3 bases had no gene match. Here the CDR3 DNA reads TGTGCCAGCTCACCAGTAACTAGCGCAGATACGCAGTATTTT. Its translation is CASSPVTSADTQYF.

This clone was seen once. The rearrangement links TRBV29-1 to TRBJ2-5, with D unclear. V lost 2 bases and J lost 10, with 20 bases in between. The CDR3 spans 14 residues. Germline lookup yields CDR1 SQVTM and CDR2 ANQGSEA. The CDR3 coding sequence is TGCAGCGTTGAAAATCTTAACACCCCGGTAGGCCAGTACTTC. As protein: CSVENLNTPVGQYF.

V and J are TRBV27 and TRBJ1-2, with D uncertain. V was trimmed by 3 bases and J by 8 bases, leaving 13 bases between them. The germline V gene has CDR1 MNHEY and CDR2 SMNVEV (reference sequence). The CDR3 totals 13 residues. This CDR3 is CASSFNPRSGYTF. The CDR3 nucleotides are TGTGCCAGCAGTTTTAACCCTCGATCGGGCTACACCTTC.

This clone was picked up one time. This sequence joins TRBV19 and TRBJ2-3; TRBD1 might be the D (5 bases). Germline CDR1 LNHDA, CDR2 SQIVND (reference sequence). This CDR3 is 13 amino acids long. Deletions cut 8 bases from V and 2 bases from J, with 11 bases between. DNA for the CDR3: TGTGCCAGTCATGCAGGGAACACAGATACGCAGTATTTT. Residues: CASHAGNTDTQYF.

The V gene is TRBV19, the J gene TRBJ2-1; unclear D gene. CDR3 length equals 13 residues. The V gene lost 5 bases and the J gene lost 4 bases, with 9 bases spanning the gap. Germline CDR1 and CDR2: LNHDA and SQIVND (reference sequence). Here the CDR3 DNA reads TGTGCCAGTAGTCTCGGGCTTTACAATGAGCAGTTCTTC. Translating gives CASSLGLYNEQFF. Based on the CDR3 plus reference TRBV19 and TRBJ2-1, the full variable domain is DGGITQSPKYLFRKEGQNVTLSCEQNLNHDAMYWYRQDPGQGLRLIYYSQIVNDFQKGDIAEGYSVSREKKESFPLTVTSAQKNPTAFYLCASSLGLYNEQFFGPGTRLTVL.

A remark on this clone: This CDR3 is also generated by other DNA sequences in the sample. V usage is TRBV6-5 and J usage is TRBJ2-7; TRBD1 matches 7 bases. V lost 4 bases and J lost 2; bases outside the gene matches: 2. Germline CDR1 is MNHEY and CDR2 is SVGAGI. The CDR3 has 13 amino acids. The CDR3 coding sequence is TGTGCCAGCAGTTTCGGGACAGCCTACGAGCAGTACTTC. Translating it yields CASSFGTAYEQYF.

The CDR3: CASSLAVGQGIAYEQYF. In nucleotides, the CDR3 is TGCGCCAGCAGCTTGGCTGTGGGACAGGGAATCGCCTACGAGCAGTACTTC. The genes are TRBV5-1 and TRBJ2-7; 9 nucleotides line up with TRBD1. The J segment lost 2 bases and the V segment lost 0 bases, leaving 9 bases of the junction unmatched. The germline CDR1 and CDR2 sequences are SGHRS and YFSETQ. This CDR3 has 17 residues.

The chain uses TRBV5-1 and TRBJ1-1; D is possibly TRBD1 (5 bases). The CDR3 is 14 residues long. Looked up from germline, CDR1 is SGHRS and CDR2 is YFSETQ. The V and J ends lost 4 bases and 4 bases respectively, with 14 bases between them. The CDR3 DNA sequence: TGCGCCAGCAGCCCGTTAGGGGTAGGCACTGAAGCTTTCTTT. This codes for CASSPLGVGTEAFF.

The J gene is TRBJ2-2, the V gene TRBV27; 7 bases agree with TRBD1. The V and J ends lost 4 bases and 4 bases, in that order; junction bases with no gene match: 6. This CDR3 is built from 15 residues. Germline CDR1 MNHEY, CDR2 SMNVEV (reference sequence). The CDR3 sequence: CASSYRGRVTGELFF. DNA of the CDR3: TGTGCCAGCAGTTACAGGGGTAGAGTCACCGGGGAGCTGTTTTTT.